A single sample gave rise to the 5 T cell receptor beta chains below, sequenced in a study of T-cell memory formation after mild COVID-19. TCRdb reprocessed the 5' RACE reads with MiXCR, giving one entry per CDR3 protein. The sample lists about 240,000 distinct CDR3 sequences; roughly 10% were seen once. Sequencing input: PBMCs or a T cell subset sorted from them (not recorded which). The receptors shown here come from a young man who had mild COVID-19 (a few samples of this study predate the infection). Cell type and time point are not known.

In this sample, this clonotype turned up many times. The chain combines TRBV10-3 with TRBJ1-1; D is undetermined. The germline CDR1 and CDR2 sequences are ENHRY and SYGVKD. V was shortened by 6 bases and J by 3 bases, with 14 bases between the two germline ends. The CDR3 spans 14 residues. The CDR3 loop reads CAIRRDDLYTEAFF. In DNA, the CDR3 is TGTGCCATCAGACGTGACGACCTCTACACTGAAGCTTTCTTT.

This clonotype came up a few times. The chain is built from TRBV6-2 or TRBV6-3 and TRBJ2-1, with D maybe TRBD2 (5 bases). The CDR3 has 15 residues. Germline CDR1 reads MNHEY; CDR2 reads SVGEGT. V was trimmed by 2 bases and J by 3 bases, leaving 11 bases between them. CDR3 DNA: TGTGCCAGCAGTTACCCCCCCCGGGGCTACAATGAGCAGTTCTTC. Its protein is CASSYPPRGYNEQFF.

This clonotype was counted ten times or more. The chain recombines TRBV20-1 with TRBJ2-7; 7 positions agree with TRBD2. V lost 4 bases and J lost 2; bases outside the gene matches: 8. There are 14 residues in the CDR3. CDR1 and CDR2 (germline): DFQATT, SNEGSKA (reference sequence). The CDR3 region is CSAKGPGLTYEQYF. For the CDR3, the DNA is TGCAGTGCTAAGGGCCCGGGACTAACCTACGAGCAGTACTTC.

The chain links TRBV5-1 to TRBJ2-5, with D possibly matching TRBD2 (5 bases). This CDR3 comprises 14 residues. V lost 5 bases and J 2 bases, leaving 13 bases between the germline ends. The germline gives CDR1 SGHRS, CDR2 YFSETQ. CDR3 residues: CASRAVGDQETQYF. Written as DNA, the CDR3 is TGCGCCAGCAGGGCTGTGGGAGATCAAGAGACCCAGTACTTC.

This clonotype was detected only a few times. The rearrangement links TRBV25-1 to TRBJ2-1; 9 bases are shared with TRBD1. The CDR3 totals 15 residues. With 1 base clipped from V and 6 bases from J, the junction kept 4 bases outside the gene matches. Looked up from germline, CDR1 is MGHDK and CDR2 is SYGVNS. CDR3 nucleotide sequence: TGTGCCAGCAGTGAATGGACAGGGGTATCCAATGAGCAGTTCTTC. Its translation is CASSEWTGVSNEQFF.